This entry concerns a single T cell receptor beta chain. TCRdb's copy holds only in-frame clones and misses some; the assay was immunoSEQ multiplex PCR. Found here are some 80,000 clones, roughly 95% of them singletons; the top ten hold less than 2%. V trimming: 5 bases; J trimming: 1 base; junction bases outside the gene matches: 6. This CDR3 is built from 16 residues. Germline CDR1 and CDR2: KGHSH and LQKENI. The data stem from a study of cytomegalovirus exposure and HLA in healthy donors. The sequenced material came from PBMCs. The V and J genes are TRBV18 and TRBJ2-3, with TRBD1 matching over 10 bases. This clonotype originated in a man younger than 30 in good health and CMV-seropositive. The CDR3 coding sequence is TGTGCCAGCTCATCCGGGACAGGGGCCGGCACAGATACGCAGTATTTT. Protein: CASSSGTGAGTDTQYF.